Listed here is a single TCR beta chain. Generated by immunoSEQ multiplex PCR, the TCRdb table keeps only in-frame clones and is missing some. In the table there are 200,000 to 250,000 clones, 80% to 95% of which are singletons. V lost 5 bases to trimming and J lost 4 bases; unmatched junction nucleotides: 10. CDR1 is SGHTA and CDR2 is FQGNSA in the germline V gene. CDR3 length: 16 residues. The source of the sample is a study of blood T cell repertoires in COVID-19. Overall study: Some COVID-19 samples were acute and others convalescent; all came from the United States, Italy and Spain.

Living in about 25 US areas, the participants were between about 18 and 100 years of age. The sample was PBMCs or T cells enriched from blood (not recorded which). This receptor was identified in a woman younger than 30 who had recovered from COVID-19. The chain combines TRBV7-2 with TRBJ2-3; 9 bases fit TRBD2. In DNA form, the CDR3 reads TGTGCCAGCAGCCCGACTATGGGACTAGCTGCAGATACGCAGTATTTT. Its translation: CASSPTMGLAADTQYF.